The 22 T cell receptor beta chains given below trace back to one sample, sequenced in a study of T cells in Graves' hyperthyroidism and ophthalmopathy. Amplification of TCR beta CDR3 regions was performed using RNA transcripts as template. An initial round of RT-PCR targeting the TCR CDR3 relied on the HTBI primer set. TCRdb called the multiplex PCR reads again in MiXCR, with one record for every CDR3 protein. The sample lists 300,000 or so distinct CDR3 sequences, approximately 17% seen once, with 33% in the top ten. The sequenced material came from blood. Receptor source: a man under 40 with Graves' hyperthyroidism.

This chain links TRBV9 with TRBJ1-5; tentatively, D is TRBD1 (5 bases). The germline V gene has CDR1 SGDLS and CDR2 YYNGEE. The CDR3 runs 15 residues. V lost 2 bases, J lost 1 base, and 10 bases lay in between. CDR3 region: CASSVNGASNQPQHF. In nucleotides, the CDR3 is TGTGCCAGCAGCGTCAATGGGGCGAGCAATCAGCCCCAGCATTTT.

The table lists this clonotype with a few counts. Written as DNA, the CDR3 is TGTGCCAGCAGCTTAGATAAGTCAGACTCCTACAATGAGCAGTTCTTC. It encodes CASSLDKSDSYNEQFF. The chain has TRBV11-2 and TRBJ2-1; D uncertain. Per the germline V gene, CDR1 is SGHAT and CDR2 is FQNNGV. V dropped 0 bases and J dropped 0 bases, with 9 bases sitting between them. This CDR3 has 16 residues. The variable domain in full, completed from reference TRBV11-2 and TRBJ2-1, reads EAGVAQSPRYKIIEKRQSVAFWCNPISGHATLYWYQQILGQGPKLLIQFQNNGVVDDSQLPKDRFSAERLKGVDSTLKIQPAKLEDSAVYLCASSLDKSDSYNEQFFGPGTRLTVL.

At least ten counts were recorded for this clonotype. The chain joins TRBV6-1 to TRBJ1-1; no clear D gene. Trimming left V 6 bases short and J 0 bases short, with 14 bases between. CDR1 and CDR2 from the germline V gene are MNHNS and SASEGT. The CDR3 spans 15 residues. The chain's CDR3 is CASRLGPAVNTEAFF. CDR3 nucleotide sequence: TGTGCCAGCAGGCTTGGCCCGGCGGTGAACACTGAAGCTTTCTTT.

This clonotype has at least ten counts. The gene calls are TRBV5-8 and TRBJ1-2; 8 bases align to TRBD1. Trimming at V came to 4 bases and at J to 7 bases, leaving 3 bases not matched to a gene. In germline, CDR1 is SGHTS, CDR2 YDEGEE. The CDR3 is made up of 12 amino acids. In DNA form, the CDR3 reads TGTGCCAGCAGCCATGGACAGGGTGGCTACACCTTC. Its translation is CASSHGQGGYTF.

Concerning this clonotype itself: The junction and the germline gene differ at one end; a read error may be behind it. This chain joins TRBV12-3 or TRBV12-4 and TRBJ2-7; perhaps TRBD2 as D (5 bases). The CDR3 sequence is 13 residues long. The CDR3 here is CASSSGLAYGQYF. DNA for the CDR3: TGTGCCAGCAGCTCCGGACTGGCATACGGGCAGTACTTC.

The chain recombines TRBV5-1 with TRBJ2-5, with TRBD2 matching over 10 bases. Per the germline V gene, CDR1 is SGHRS and CDR2 is YFSETQ. The CDR3 extends over 16 amino acids. The trim removed 3 bases at V and 0 bases at J, leaving 5 bases unmatched. CDR3 sequence (DNA): TGCGCCAGCAGCTACGGACTAGCGGCTTACCAAGAGACCCAGTACTTC. Amino acid sequence: CASSYGLAAYQETQYF. Together with reference TRBV5-1 and TRBJ2-5, the CDR3 gives the full variable domain: KAGVTQTPRYLIKTRGQQVTLSCSPISGHRSVSWYQQTPGQGLQFLFEYFSETQRNKGNFPGRFSGRQFSNSRSEMNVSTLELGDSALYLCASSYGLAAYQETQYFGPGTRLLVL.

This clonotype was detected many times. The chain links TRBV27 to TRBJ1-5, with 7 bases aligning to TRBD1. Trimming cost V 5 bases and J 7 bases; bases outside gene matches: 2. Germline CDR1 reads MNHEY; CDR2 reads SMNVEV (reference sequence). This CDR3 region has 12 residues. CDR3 nucleotide sequence: TGTGCCAGCAGTACAGGGGAACAGCCCCAGCATTTT. This translates into CASSTGEQPQHF.

This clonotype was seen more than once but under ten times. This chain connects TRBV3-1 to TRBJ2-7; a possible D gene is TRBD1 (6 bases). In germline, CDR1 is LGHDT, CDR2 YNNKEL (reference sequence). The CDR3 extends over 14 amino acids. Trimming shortened V by 6 bases and J by 5 bases, and 17 bases separated the two germline ends. Here the CDR3 DNA reads TGTGCCAGCAGTAGGCGGACAGTCCAAGACGAGCAGTACTTC. Protein: CASSRRTVQDEQYF.

In its sample, this clonotype was seen many times. J is TRBJ2-1 and V is TRBV6-2 or TRBV6-3; TRBD2 agrees at 11 bases. The germline V gene encodes CDR1 MNHEY and CDR2 SVGEGT. The V segment lost 5 bases and the J segment 9 bases; nucleotides outside the gene matches: 6. The CDR3 is 14 residues long. The CDR3, as DNA: TGTGCCAGCAGTCCACTAGCGGGAGAGGCTGAGCAGTTCTTC. Protein sequence: CASSPLAGEAEQFF.

This clonotype showed up just a few times. The V and J genes are TRBV7-8 and TRBJ2-2; D might be TRBD1 (6 bases). Per germline, CDR1 SGHVS and CDR2 FQNEAQ. The CDR3 is made up of 15 amino acids. With 5 bases removed from V and 6 bases from J, the gap between germline ends came to 16 bases. CDR3 amino acids: CASSPLTGFAGELFF. The CDR3 DNA sequence: TGTGCCAGCAGCCCCCTGACAGGTTTCGCCGGGGAGCTGTTTTTT. Complete variable domain (other parts from reference TRBV7-8 and TRBJ2-2): GAGVSQSPRYKVAKRGQDVALRCDPISGHVSLFWYQQALGQGPEFLTYFQNEAQLDKSGLPSDRFFAERPEGSVSTLKIQRTQQEDSAVYLCASSPLTGFAGELFFGEGSRLTVL.

V gene TRBV27 combines with J gene TRBJ1-2; the match to TRBD1 covers 8 bases. With V trimmed by 0 bases and J by 4 bases, 4 bases remained unmatched. This CDR3 contains 15 residues. Per germline, CDR1 MNHEY and CDR2 SMNVEV (reference sequence). This CDR3 is CASSLSRGTGYGYTF. CDR3 bases: TGTGCCAGCAGTTTATCGAGAGGGACAGGCTATGGCTACACCTTC.

This clonotype was seen a handful of times. One end of the junction fails to match germline, which may point to a read error. V gene TRBV12-3 or TRBV12-4 combines with J gene TRBJ1-1; tentative D call: TRBD1 (5 bases). The CDR3 covers 14 residues. CDR3 coding DNA: TGTGCCACCAGTTTGAGGGGAGTGAACACTAAAGCTTTCTTT. Translation: CATSLRGVNTKAFF.

This clonotype was counted at least ten times. The genes are TRBV7-3 and TRBJ2-3, with D perhaps TRBD2 (6 bases). CDR3 length: 13 residues. The V and J ends lost 3 bases and 8 bases respectively, with 12 bases between them. Germline assignment: CDR1 SGHTA and CDR2 FQGTGA. The CDR3 coding sequence is TGTGCCAGCAGCTTGGGGGGAGCCGGTACGCAGTATTTT. This sequence encodes CASSLGGAGTQYF.

The rearrangement uses TRBV13 and TRBJ2-1; perhaps TRBD2 as D (5 bases). CDR1 is PRHDT, CDR2 FYEKMQ, per germline (reference sequence). V lost 6 bases, J lost 9 bases, and 12 bases lay in between. This CDR3 contains 12 residues. The CDR3 reads CASRGDRVEQFF. In DNA form, the CDR3 reads TGTGCCAGCAGGGGAGACCGTGTTGAGCAGTTCTTC.

This chain uses TRBV11-3 with TRBJ1-6, with a weak D call TRBD1 (5 bases). The germline CDR1 and CDR2 sequences are SGHNT and YENEEA. The V end was cut by 6 bases, the J end by 7 bases, with 22 bases between. CDR3 size: 17 residues. CDR3 protein: CASSIRGAGFGNSPLHF. In nucleotides, the CDR3 is TGTGCCAGCAGTATTCGAGGGGCCGGTTTCGGAAATTCACCCCTCCACTTT.

The chain has TRBV19 and TRBJ2-1; tentatively, D is TRBD2 (7 bases). Germline V gene lookup returns CDR1 LNHDA and CDR2 SQIVND (reference sequence). This CDR3 is 13 amino acids long. Trimming shortened V by 6 bases and J by 4 bases, and 10 bases separated the two germline ends. CDR3 bases: TGTGCCAGTAGCGGGGGGCCATACAATGAGCAGTTCTTC. This gives the protein CASSGGPYNEQFF.

This clonotype is a singleton in its sample. A much larger clone differs by one base, so this may be a read error. The chain recombines TRBV18 with TRBJ1-1, with unresolved D. The V gene's germline CDR1 is KGHSH and CDR2 LQKENI. Trimming shortened V by 1 base and J by 1 base, and 4 bases separated the two germline ends. This CDR3 has 13 amino acids. The CDR3 spells CASSPRENTEAFF. CDR3 DNA: TGTGCCAGCTCACCACGGGAGAACACTGAAGCTTTCTTT.

This clonotype was counted many times. The chain couples TRBV30 to TRBJ1-2, with D unresolved. This CDR3 region has 14 residues. Per germline, CDR1 GTSNPN and CDR2 SVGIG (reference sequence). The V gene lost 1 base and the J gene lost 8 bases, with 17 bases spanning the gap. This chain's CDR3 is CAWSGTPRWQGYTF. The CDR3, as DNA: TGTGCCTGGAGTGGTACTCCCAGGTGGCAGGGCTACACCTTC.

This clonotype turned up a few times. The CDR3, as DNA: TGCAGTGCTAGACCAGACACCGGGGAGCTGTTTTTT. This gives the protein CSARPDTGELFF. V is TRBV20-1 and J is TRBJ2-2; D gene uncertain. This CDR3 spans 12 amino acids. The germline V gene encodes CDR1 DFQATT and CDR2 SNEGSKA (reference sequence). Trimming pared 2 bases from V and 3 bases from J, leaving 4 bases between.

This chain uses TRBV10-3 with TRBJ1-1; D gene unclear. V lost 4 bases to trimming and J lost 3 bases, with 9 bases between them. Germline V gene lookup returns CDR1 ENHRY and CDR2 SYGVKD. CDR3 length: 13 residues. This chain's CDR3 is CAISAVLDTEAFF. The CDR3 bases are TGTGCCATCAGTGCCGTTTTGGACACTGAAGCTTTCTTT.

This clonotype was detected ten times or more. The chain carries TRBV12-5 and TRBJ2-1, with TRBD1 matching over 8 bases. Germline V lookup: CDR1 LGHNT, CDR2 FRNRAP. The CDR3 has 14 amino acids. V trimming: 3 bases; J trimming: 8 bases; junction bases outside the gene matches: 6. The CDR3 sequence: CASGLGTGAHEQFF. The CDR3 region has the DNA TGTGCTAGTGGTTTAGGGACAGGAGCTCATGAGCAGTTCTTC.

In this sample, this clonotype turned up many times. The chain uses TRBV6-1 and TRBJ1-1, with no clear D. Germline loops: CDR1 MNHNS, CDR2 SASEGT. The CDR3 covers 14 residues. Trimming removed 6 bases from V and 0 bases from J, with 11 bases in between. In nucleotides, the CDR3 is TGTGCCAGCAGAGCTCGACGGGTGAACACTGAAGCTTTCTTT. Translating it yields CASRARRVNTEAFF.